This T cell receptor (beta chain) was identified during a study of tumor-infiltrating lymphocytes in primary liver carcinoma. Study summary: Patients included men and women of 30 to 69 years.

It was from about 21-30 mg of unsorted bulk tissue that RNA and DNA were co-extracted. Each participant had primary liver carcinoma, and surgical resection was the treatment. Regarding the study as a whole: Paired tumor-adjacent and tumor-blood samples overlapped less than tumor region pairs did.

On this clonotype: The antigen is unknown. Possible read error: a much larger clone is one base away.

The ends were cut back, 1 base at V and 9 bases at J, with 9 bases in the middle. From germline, CDR1 is LGHNA and CDR2 YNFKEQ. The CDR3 spans 13 residues. From around 520 ng of total RNA, TCR beta-specific cDNA was reverse-transcribed using a constant-region primer. A slightly modified ARM-PCR protocol with three nested multiplex PCR rounds produced these TCR beta libraries. The opening two PCR rounds, about 11 cycles each, paired TRBV1-TRBV30 forward primers with a C-beta reverse primer. TCRdb ran MiXCR on the multiplex PCR reads and lists one entry per CDR3 protein. Seen here are around 120,000 distinct CDR3 sequences, about 68% observed once, and the top ten hold roughly 9%.

This sequence originates from a woman between 55 and 75 years old with primary liver carcinoma and hepatitis B virus infection. The V call is TRBV4-2, the J call TRBJ2-2; no definite D call. Sequencing used liver tumor tissue from sampling region 1. Subset meaning: tumor region T1, superior pole. CDR3 sequence: CASSQGAARELFF. The DNA of the CDR3 is TGTGCCAGCAGCCAAGGGGCTGCCAGGGAGCTGTTTTTT.